This T cell receptor beta chain was recovered during a study of human T cells and chemical hapten exposure. Study in general: Patients received weekly diphenylcyclopropenone doses to the scalp throughout the approximately 24-week study.

There are many counts of this clonotype. The target antigen is unknown. Time point indicated: pre-sensitization, week 0. Documented treatment: therapeutic diphenylcyclopropenone sensitization with weekly scalp DPC. Blood was drawn before each patch test was applied. One entry per CDR3 protein results from TCRdb running MiXCR on the RACE reads. The sample carries 200,000 to 300,000 distinct CDR3 sequences, 7.5% to 9% recorded once. V dropped 3 bases and J dropped 5 bases, with 14 bases sitting between them. Per germline, CDR1 DFQATT and CDR2 SNEGSKA (reference sequence). CDR3 size: 13 residues. Study-wide findings and caveats: The study found expanded TCRs formed significantly more large CDR3 similarity clusters than controls.

The chain carries TRBV20-1 and TRBJ2-7, with D maybe TRBD1 (5 bases). This clonotype originated in a woman aged 40 to 50 with alopecia areata. Some clones in this sample may be carry-over from other donors' samples. The sequencing here drew on whole blood, taken in connection with sensitization to the hapten diphenylcyclopropenone (DPC). CDR3 sequence: CSASRQGVNEQYF. The CDR3 DNA is TGCAGTGCTAGTCGCCAGGGTGTGAACGAGCAGTACTTC.